The 11 T cell receptor beta chains reported below all come from one sample, sequenced in a study of cytomegalovirus exposure and HLA in healthy donors. Generated by immunoSEQ multiplex PCR, the TCRdb table keeps only in-frame clones and is missing some. The sample has tens of thousands of clones, 85% to 95% seen once. The sequenced material came from PBMCs. These receptors came from a man between 18 and 35 years old in good health and CMV-seronegative.

The rearrangement uses TRBV7-2 and TRBJ2-1; D not certain. V lost 5 bases, J lost 6 bases, and 14 bases lay in between. Germline V gene data show CDR1 as SGHTA and CDR2 as FQGNSA. The length of the CDR3 is 14 residues. DNA for the CDR3: TGTGCCAGCAGCCCCCCCGGTGCGCGCAATGAGCAGTTCTTC. Translation gives CASSPPGARNEQFF.

The gene calls are TRBV6-6 and TRBJ2-7, with 9 nucleotides matching TRBD1. V lost 5 bases and J lost 5; bases outside the gene matches: 4. The CDR3 extends over 13 amino acids. Germline values: CDR1 MNHNY, CDR2 SVGAGI (reference sequence). The CDR3, as DNA: TGTGCCAGCAGTCGCGACAGGGGGAACGAGCAGTACTTC. Protein: CASSRDRGNEQYF.

The chain couples TRBV2 to TRBJ1-3; TRBD1 agrees at 8 bases. The CDR3 sequence is 16 residues long. V gave up 5 bases and J gave up 8 bases; unmatched junction bases: 14. Per the germline V gene, CDR1 is SNHLY and CDR2 is FYNNEI. The CDR3 region has the DNA TGTGCCAGCAGTCCCCCGGACAGGGAGAGGGGGTACACCATATATTTT. Translating it yields CASSPPDRERGYTIYF.

The chain carries TRBV5-1 and TRBJ2-1; 11 nucleotides match TRBD2. J gave up 4 bases and V 0 bases, and 6 bases lay outside the gene matches. The CDR3 spans 17 residues. Germline assignment: CDR1 SGHRS and CDR2 YFSETQ. The CDR3 protein is CASSLVGSGRAYNEQFF. CDR3 DNA sequence: TGCGCCAGCAGCTTGGTGGGTAGCGGGAGGGCGTACAATGAGCAGTTCTTC.

The chain has TRBV27 and TRBJ2-1; D possibly corresponds to TRBD2 (6 bases). V lost 6 bases, J lost 7 bases, and 19 bases lay in between. CDR3 length: 15 amino acids. Germline CDR1 and CDR2: MNHEY and SMNVEV (reference sequence). CDR3 protein: CASRPPGGAENEQFF. Here the CDR3 DNA reads TGTGCCAGCAGGCCCCCAGGCGGGGCGGAGAATGAGCAGTTCTTC.

The V gene is TRBV4-3, the J gene TRBJ1-1; TRBD1 might be the D (5 bases). From germline, CDR1 is LGHNA and CDR2 YSLEER. The length of the CDR3 is 20 residues. V gave up 0 bases and J gave up 0 bases, with 23 bases separating them. The DNA for the CDR3 is TGCGCCAGCAGCCAAGAAGTCGGGAGAGGACAAAGAACAATGAACACTGAAGCTTTCTTT. This translates into CASSQEVGRGQRTMNTEAFF.

The chain employs TRBV7-9 and TRBJ2-1; no definite D call. Germline V lookup: CDR1 SEHNR, CDR2 FQNEAQ (reference sequence). V lost 3 bases and J lost 0, with 15 bases in between. CDR3 length: 17 amino acids. The CDR3 DNA sequence: TGTGCCAGCAGCTTCTCTCCCGGGTCGAGCTCCTACAATGAGCAGTTCTTC. This encodes CASSFSPGSSSYNEQFF. Drawing the rest from reference TRBV7-9 and TRBJ2-1, the complete variable domain is DTGVSQNPRHKITKRGQNVTFRCDPISEHNRLYWYRQTLGQGPEFLTYFQNEAQLEKSRLLSDRFSAERPKGSFSTLEIQRTEQGDSAMYLCASSFSPGSSSYNEQFFGPGTRLTVL.

The chain has TRBV7-9 and TRBJ2-7; 12 positions match TRBD2. The germline gives CDR1 SEHNR, CDR2 FQNEAQ (reference sequence). The CDR3 has 19 amino acids. With V trimmed by 0 bases and J by 0 bases, 9 bases remained unmatched. CDR3 protein: CASSLALGLAGPSSYEQYF. CDR3 sequence (DNA): TGTGCCAGCAGCTTAGCCTTAGGACTAGCGGGACCGTCCTCCTACGAGCAGTACTTC.

This chain links TRBV30 with TRBJ2-7; tentative D call: TRBD2 (5 bases). CDR3 length equals 13 residues. Trimming removed 1 base at V and 9 bases at J, with 16 bases between. Germline V gene sequence: CDR1 GTSNPN, CDR2 SVGIG (reference sequence). CDR3 sequence: CAWSDSLAGGQYF. CDR3 DNA sequence: TGTGCCTGGAGTGATTCTCTAGCCGGCGGGCAGTACTTC.

The chain has TRBV18 and TRBJ2-7, with 11 nucleotides matching TRBD2. CDR3 length: 16 residues. Germline lookup yields CDR1 KGHSH and CDR2 LQKENI. With 3 bases clipped from V and 2 bases from J, the junction kept 6 bases outside the gene matches. DNA for the CDR3: TGTGCCAGCTCACCTACCGGGACTAGCGGCCCCTACGAGCAGTACTTC. It codes for CASSPTGTSGPYEQYF.

This chain joins TRBV9 and TRBJ2-3, with D perhaps matching TRBD2 (6 bases). Trimming took 4 bases from V and 2 from J, leaving 14 bases between them. The CDR3 is 15 residues long. CDR1 is SGDLS and CDR2 is YYNGEE in the germline V gene. The CDR3 sequence: CASSPGDFITDTQYF. CDR3 bases: TGTGCCAGCAGCCCCGGGGACTTTATCACAGATACGCAGTATTTT.